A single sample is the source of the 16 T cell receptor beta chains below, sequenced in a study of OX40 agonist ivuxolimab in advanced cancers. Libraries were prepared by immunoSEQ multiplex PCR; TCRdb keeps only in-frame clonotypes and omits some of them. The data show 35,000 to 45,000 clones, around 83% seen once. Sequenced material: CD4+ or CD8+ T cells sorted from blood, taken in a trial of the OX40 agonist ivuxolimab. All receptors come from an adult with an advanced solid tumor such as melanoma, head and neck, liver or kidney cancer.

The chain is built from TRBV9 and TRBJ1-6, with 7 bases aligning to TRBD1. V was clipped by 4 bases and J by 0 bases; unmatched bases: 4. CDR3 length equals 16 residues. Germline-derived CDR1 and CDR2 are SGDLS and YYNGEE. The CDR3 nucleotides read TGTGCCAGCAGCCAGGGACAGAGCTCCTATAATTCACCCCTCCACTTT. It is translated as CASSQGQSSYNSPLHF.

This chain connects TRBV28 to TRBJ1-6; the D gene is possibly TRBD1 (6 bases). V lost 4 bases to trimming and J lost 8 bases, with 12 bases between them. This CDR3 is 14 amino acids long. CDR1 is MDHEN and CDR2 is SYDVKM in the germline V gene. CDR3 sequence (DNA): TGTGCCAGCAGTTCGACAGGATTAGATTCACCCCTCCACTTT. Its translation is CASSSTGLDSPLHF.

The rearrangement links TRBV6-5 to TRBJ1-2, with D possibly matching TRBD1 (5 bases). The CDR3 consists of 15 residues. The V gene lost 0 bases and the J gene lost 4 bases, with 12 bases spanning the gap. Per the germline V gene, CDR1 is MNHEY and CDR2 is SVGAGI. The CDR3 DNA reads TGTGCCAGCAGTTACTCGGGGACGGAGTTCTATGGCTACACCTTC. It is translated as CASSYSGTEFYGYTF.

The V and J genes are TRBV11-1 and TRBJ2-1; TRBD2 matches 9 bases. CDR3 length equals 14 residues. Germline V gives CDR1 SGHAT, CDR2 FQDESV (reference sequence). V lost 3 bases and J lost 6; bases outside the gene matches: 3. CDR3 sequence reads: CASSLGGGANEQFF. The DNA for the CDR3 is TGTGCCAGCAGCTTGGGCGGGGGGGCCAATGAGCAGTTCTTC. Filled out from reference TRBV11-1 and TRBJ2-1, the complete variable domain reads EAEVAQSPRYKITEKSQAVAFWCDPISGHATLYWYRQILGQGPELLVQFQDESVVDDSQLPKDRFSAERLKGVDSTLKIQPAELGDSAMYLCASSLGGGANEQFFGPGTRLTVL.

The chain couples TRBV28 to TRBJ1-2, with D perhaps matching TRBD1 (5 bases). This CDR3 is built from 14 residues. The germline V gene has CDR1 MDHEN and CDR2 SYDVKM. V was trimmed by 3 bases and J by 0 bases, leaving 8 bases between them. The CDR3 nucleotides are TGTGCCAGCAGTTTCGGGACTTCTAACTATGGCTACACCTTC. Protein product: CASSFGTSNYGYTF.

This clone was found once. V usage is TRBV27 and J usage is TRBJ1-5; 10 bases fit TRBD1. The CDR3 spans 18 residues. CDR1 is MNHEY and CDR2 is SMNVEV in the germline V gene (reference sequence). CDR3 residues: CAKPNHSGTGVGNQPQHF. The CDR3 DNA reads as TGTGCAAAACCCAACCATTCCGGGACAGGGGTAGGTAATCAGCCCCAGCATTTT.

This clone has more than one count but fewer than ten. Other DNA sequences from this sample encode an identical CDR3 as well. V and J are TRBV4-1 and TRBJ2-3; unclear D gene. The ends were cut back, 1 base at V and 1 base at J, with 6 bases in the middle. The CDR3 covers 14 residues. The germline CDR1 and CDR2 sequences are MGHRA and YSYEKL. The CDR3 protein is CASSQGAGTDTQYF. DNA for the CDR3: TGCGCCAGCAGCCAAGGGGCGGGCACAGATACGCAGTATTTT.

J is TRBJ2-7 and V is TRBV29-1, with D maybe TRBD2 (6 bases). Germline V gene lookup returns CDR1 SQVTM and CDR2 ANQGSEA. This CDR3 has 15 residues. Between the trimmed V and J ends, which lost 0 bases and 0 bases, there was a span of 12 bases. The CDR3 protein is CSVEDRRVGSYEQYF. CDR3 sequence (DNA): TGCAGCGTTGAAGATCGGAGGGTGGGCTCCTACGAGCAGTACTTC.

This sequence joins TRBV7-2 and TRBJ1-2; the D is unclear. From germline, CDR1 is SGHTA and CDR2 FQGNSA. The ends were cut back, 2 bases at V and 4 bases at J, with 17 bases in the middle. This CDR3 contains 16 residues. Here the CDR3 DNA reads TGTGCCAGCAGCTTAAGTCTACAAGGTTGGCCCTATGGCTACACCTTC. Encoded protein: CASSLSLQGWPYGYTF.

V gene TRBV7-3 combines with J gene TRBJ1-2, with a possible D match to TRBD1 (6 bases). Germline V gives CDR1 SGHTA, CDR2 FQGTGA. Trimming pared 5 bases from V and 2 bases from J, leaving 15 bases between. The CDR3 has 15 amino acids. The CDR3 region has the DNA TGTGCCAGCAGCCCAGCAGGGGATTTCAACTATGGCTACACCTTC. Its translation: CASSPAGDFNYGYTF.

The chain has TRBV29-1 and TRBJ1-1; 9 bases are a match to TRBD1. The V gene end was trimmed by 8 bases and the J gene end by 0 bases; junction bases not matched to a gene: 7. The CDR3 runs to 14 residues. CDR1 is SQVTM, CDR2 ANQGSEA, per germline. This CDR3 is CSSGQGYMNTEAFF. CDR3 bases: TGCAGCTCTGGACAGGGGTACATGAACACTGAAGCTTTCTTT.

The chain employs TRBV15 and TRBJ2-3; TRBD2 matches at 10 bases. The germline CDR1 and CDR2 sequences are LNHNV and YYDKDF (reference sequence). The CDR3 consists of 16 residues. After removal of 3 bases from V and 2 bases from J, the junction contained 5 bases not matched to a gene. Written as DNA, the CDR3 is TGTGCCACCAGCAGTGGTAGCGGGGGGATCACAGATACGCAGTATTTT. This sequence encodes CATSSGSGGITDTQYF.

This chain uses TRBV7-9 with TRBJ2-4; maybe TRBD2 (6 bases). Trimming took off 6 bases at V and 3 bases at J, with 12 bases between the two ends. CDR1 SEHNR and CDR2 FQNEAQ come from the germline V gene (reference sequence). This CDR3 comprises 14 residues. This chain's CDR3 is CASSPAGGKNIQYF. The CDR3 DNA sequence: TGTGCCAGCAGTCCCGCCGGGGGCAAAAACATTCAGTACTTC.

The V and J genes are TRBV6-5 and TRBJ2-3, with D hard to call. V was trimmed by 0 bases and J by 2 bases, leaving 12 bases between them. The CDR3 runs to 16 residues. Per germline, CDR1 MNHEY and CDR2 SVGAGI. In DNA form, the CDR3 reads TGTGCCAGCAGTTACTCAGGTGGCTACCACACAGATACGCAGTATTTT. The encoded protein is CASSYSGGYHTDTQYF.

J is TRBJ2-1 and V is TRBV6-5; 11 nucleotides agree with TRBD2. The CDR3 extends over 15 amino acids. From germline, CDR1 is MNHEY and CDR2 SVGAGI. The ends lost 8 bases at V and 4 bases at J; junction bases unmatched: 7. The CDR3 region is CASLGGTSGYNEQFF. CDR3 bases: TGTGCCAGCTTAGGGGGGACTAGCGGTTACAATGAGCAGTTCTTC.

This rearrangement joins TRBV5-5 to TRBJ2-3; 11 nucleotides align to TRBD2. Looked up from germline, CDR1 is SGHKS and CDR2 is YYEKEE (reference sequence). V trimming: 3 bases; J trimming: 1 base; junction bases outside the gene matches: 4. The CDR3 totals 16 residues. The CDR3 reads CASSYHSGGGTDTQYF. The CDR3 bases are TGTGCCAGCAGCTATCATAGCGGGGGGGGCACAGATACGCAGTATTTT.